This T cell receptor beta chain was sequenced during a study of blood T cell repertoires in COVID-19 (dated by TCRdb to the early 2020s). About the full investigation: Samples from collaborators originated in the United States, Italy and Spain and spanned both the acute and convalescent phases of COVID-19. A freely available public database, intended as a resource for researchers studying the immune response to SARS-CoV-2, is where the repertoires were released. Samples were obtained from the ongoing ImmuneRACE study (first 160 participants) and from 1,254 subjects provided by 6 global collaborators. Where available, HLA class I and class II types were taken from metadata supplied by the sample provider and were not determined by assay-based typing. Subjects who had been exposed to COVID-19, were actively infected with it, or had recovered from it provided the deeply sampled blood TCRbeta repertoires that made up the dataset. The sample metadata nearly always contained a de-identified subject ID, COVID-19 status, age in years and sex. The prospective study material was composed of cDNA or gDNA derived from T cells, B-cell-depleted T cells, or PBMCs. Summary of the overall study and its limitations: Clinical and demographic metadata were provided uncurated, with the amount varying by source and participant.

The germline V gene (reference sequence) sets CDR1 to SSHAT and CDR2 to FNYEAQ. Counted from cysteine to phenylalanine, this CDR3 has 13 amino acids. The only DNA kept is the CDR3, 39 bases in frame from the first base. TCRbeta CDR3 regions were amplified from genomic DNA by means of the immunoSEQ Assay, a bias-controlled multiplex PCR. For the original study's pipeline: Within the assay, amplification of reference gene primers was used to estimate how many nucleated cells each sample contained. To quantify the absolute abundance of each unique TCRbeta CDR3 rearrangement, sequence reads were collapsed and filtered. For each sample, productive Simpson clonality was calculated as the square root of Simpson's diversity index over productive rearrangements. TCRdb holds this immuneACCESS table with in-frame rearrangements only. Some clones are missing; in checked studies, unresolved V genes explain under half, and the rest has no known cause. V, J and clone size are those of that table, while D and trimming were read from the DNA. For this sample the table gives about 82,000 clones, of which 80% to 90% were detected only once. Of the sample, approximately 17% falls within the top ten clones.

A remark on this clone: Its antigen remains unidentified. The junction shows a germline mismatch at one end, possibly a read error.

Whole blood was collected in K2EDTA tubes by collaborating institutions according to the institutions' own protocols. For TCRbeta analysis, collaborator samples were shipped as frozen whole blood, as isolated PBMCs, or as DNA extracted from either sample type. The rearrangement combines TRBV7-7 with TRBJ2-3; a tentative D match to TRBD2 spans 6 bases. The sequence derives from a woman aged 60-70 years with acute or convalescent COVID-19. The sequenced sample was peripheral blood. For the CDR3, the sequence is CASSLDYTDTQYF. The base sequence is TGTGCTAGCAGCTTGGACTACACAGATACGCAGTATTTT.